The rows below give T cell receptor beta chains drawn from one sample of a study of monozygotic twins with inflammatory bowel disease. TCRdb reprocessed the 5' RACE reads and stores each CDR3 protein as one record, lacking DNA. This repertoire includes about 380,000 distinct CDR3 sequences. The sequencing sample was made of blood. The receptors derive from a human donor with ulcerative colitis or Crohn's disease, or a healthy co-twin of an affected twin (not recorded which). Each CDR3 is given with its conserved first and last residue. Fields, in order: V gene, J gene, CDR3 protein.

v_gene: TRBV7-2
j_gene: TRBJ1-5
CDR3aa: CASSLGTAYSNQPQHF

v_gene: TRBV19
j_gene: TRBJ1-1
CDR3aa: CASSDRNTEAFF

v_gene: TRBV5-4
j_gene: TRBJ2-7
CDR3aa: CASSLEVRESSEQYF

v_gene: TRBV7-6
j_gene: TRBJ1-1
CDR3aa: CASSLDPAMAEAFF

v_gene: TRBV18
j_gene: TRBJ2-7
CDR3aa: CASSYAGLTSGEQYF

v_gene: TRBV20-1
j_gene: TRBJ2-5
CDR3aa: CSARPAQLTETQYF

v_gene: TRBV7-9
j_gene: TRBJ2-7
CDR3aa: CASSSRGLGSYEQYF

v_gene: TRBV12-3/TRBV12-4
j_gene: TRBJ2-1
CDR3aa: CASIMTLAGGNEQFF

v_gene: TRBV5-6
j_gene: TRBJ1-2
CDR3aa: CASSSPPNYGYTF

v_gene: TRBV5-1
j_gene: TRBJ2-1
CDR3aa: CASMAVSYNEQFF

v_gene: TRBV5-1
j_gene: TRBJ2-1
CDR3aa: CASSLEGSTSSYNEQFF

v_gene: TRBV5-1
j_gene: TRBJ1-2
CDR3aa: CASSLSGTENGYTF

v_gene: TRBV6-1
j_gene: TRBJ2-1
CDR3aa: CASTLRGGTYNEQFF

v_gene: TRBV10-3
j_gene: TRBJ2-3
CDR3aa: CAISESLARTDTQYF

v_gene: TRBV6-2/TRBV6-3
j_gene: TRBJ2-1
CDR3aa: CASSDIGEQFF

v_gene: TRBV7-6
j_gene: TRBJ1-2
CDR3aa: CASSSYLRDRENYGYTF

v_gene: TRBV28
j_gene: TRBJ2-5
CDR3aa: CASSLGRPRGTQYF